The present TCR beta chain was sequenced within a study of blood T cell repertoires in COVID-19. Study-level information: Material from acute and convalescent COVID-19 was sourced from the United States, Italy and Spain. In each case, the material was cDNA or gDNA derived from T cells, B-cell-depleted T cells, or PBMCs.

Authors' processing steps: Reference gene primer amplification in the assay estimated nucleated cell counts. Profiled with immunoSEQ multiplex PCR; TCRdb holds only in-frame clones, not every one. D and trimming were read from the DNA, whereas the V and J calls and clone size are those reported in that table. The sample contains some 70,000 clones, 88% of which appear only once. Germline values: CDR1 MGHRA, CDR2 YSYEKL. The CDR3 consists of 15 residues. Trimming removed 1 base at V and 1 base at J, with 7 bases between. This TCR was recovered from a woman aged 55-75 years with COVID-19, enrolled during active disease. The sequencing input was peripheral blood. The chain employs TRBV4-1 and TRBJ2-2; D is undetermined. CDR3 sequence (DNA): TGCGCCAGCAGCCAAGTCTACGGGAACACCGGGGAGCTGTTTTTT. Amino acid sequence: CASSQVYGNTGELFF.